The 27 T cell receptor beta chains listed next were all sequenced from one sample in a study of shared clonotypes between healthy human individuals. CD45RO-negative, CCR7-positively selected cells formed the naive CD8 fraction, excluding terminally differentiated effector memory CD45RA+ cells. Assay: immunoSEQ multiplex PCR; the TCRdb copy retains only in-frame clones and omits some. The table has 660,000 or so clones, 90% to 97% seen once. The sequenced sample consisted of naive CD8+ T cells sorted from blood. Source of these receptors: a woman aged 30 to 39 in good health.

The chain carries TRBV6-5 and TRBJ2-7; D is uncertain. There are 15 residues in the CDR3. Germline CDR1 reads MNHEY; CDR2 reads SVGAGI. V was trimmed by 0 bases and J by 2 bases, leaving 11 bases between them. CDR3 sequence (DNA): TGTGCCAGCAGTTACTCGCCTGCTCCCACCTACGAGCAGTACTTC. Translated: CASSYSPAPTYEQYF.

The chain carries TRBV5-1 and TRBJ2-7; 7 bases align to TRBD2. From germline, CDR1 is SGHRS and CDR2 YFSETQ. V lost 7 bases to trimming and J lost 0 bases; unmatched junction nucleotides: 7. CDR3 length: 14 residues. The CDR3 spells CASGPGTNSYEQYF. CDR3 coding DNA: TGCGCCAGCGGCCCCGGGACTAACTCCTACGAGCAGTACTTC.

This sequence joins TRBV19 and TRBJ2-3; 7 bases map to TRBD2. The germline V gene encodes CDR1 LNHDA and CDR2 SQIVND (reference sequence). The CDR3 has 15 amino acids. Trimming took 6 bases from V and 0 from J; bases not matched to a gene: 6. Written as DNA, the CDR3 is TGTGCCAGTAGCCTTCTAGCGGAGAGCACAGATACGCAGTATTTT. Translating it yields CASSLLAESTDTQYF.

Notes on this clone: Other nucleotide sequences from this sample produce the same CDR3. CDR3 in amino acids: CASSYSISQPQHF. Written as DNA, the CDR3 is TGTGCCAGCAGTTACTCGATTTCTCAGCCCCAGCATTTT. The chain employs TRBV6-5 and TRBJ1-5; D gene uncertain. Trimming shortened V by 0 bases and J by 6 bases, and 6 bases separated the two germline ends. Per the germline V gene, CDR1 is MNHEY and CDR2 is SVGAGI. The CDR3 runs 13 residues.

The chain uses TRBV7-9 and TRBJ2-7; D is possibly TRBD1 (6 bases). CDR1 and CDR2 (germline): SEHNR, FQNEAQ (reference sequence). V dropped 5 bases and J dropped 5 bases, with 22 bases sitting between them. The CDR3 is 16 amino acids. The CDR3 sequence is CASSPLPGQGKHEQYF. The CDR3 DNA is TGTGCCAGCAGCCCACTACCGGGGCAGGGGAAACACGAGCAGTACTTC.

As to this clone: Other DNA sequences within the sample encode an identical CDR3. This sequence joins TRBV15 and TRBJ2-5; D is uncertain. V dropped 0 bases and J dropped 1 base, with 0 bases sitting between them. The CDR3 length is 12 residues. Germline CDR1 and CDR2: LNHNV and YYDKDF (reference sequence). CDR3 coding DNA: TGTGCCACCAGCAGAGACCAAGAGACCCAGTACTTC. Protein sequence: CATSRDQETQYF.

This chain connects TRBV28 to TRBJ2-7, with a possible D match to TRBD2 (7 bases). Trimming removed 2 bases from V and 4 bases from J, with 24 bases in between. The CDR3 consists of 18 residues. CDR1 is MDHEN, CDR2 SYDVKM, per germline. Here the CDR3 DNA reads TGTGCCAGCAGTTTAAACCTCCCTTCAGGGGAGGGCTTGTACGAGCAGTACTTC. Its translation is CASSLNLPSGEGLYEQYF.

The CDR3 DNA reads TGCGCCAGCAGCAACAACAGGGTGGGGGACACTGAAGCTTTCTTT. Amino acid sequence: CASSNNRVGDTEAFF. This chain connects TRBV5-1 to TRBJ1-1, with a tentative D call TRBD1 (6 bases). V lost 4 bases, J lost 3 bases, and 16 bases lay in between. The CDR3 is 15 amino acids. The germline V gene encodes CDR1 SGHRS and CDR2 YFSETQ.

V usage is TRBV19 and J usage is TRBJ1-2, with a possible D match to TRBD1 (5 bases). The CDR3 spans 14 residues. The germline V gene encodes CDR1 LNHDA and CDR2 SQIVND (reference sequence). Trimming shortened V by 4 bases and J by 5 bases, and 14 bases separated the two germline ends. CDR3 region: CASSKGLWEYGYTF. The CDR3 DNA follows: TGTGCCAGTAGTAAGGGACTTTGGGAGTATGGCTACACCTTC.

CDR3 bases: TGTGCCAGCAGCTTAGCCCCCGGGCTAGACTATGGCTACACCTTC. This translates into CASSLAPGLDYGYTF. The chain combines TRBV5-5 with TRBJ1-2; D gene unclear. The length of the CDR3 is 15 residues. Trimming left V 2 bases short and J 3 bases short, with 14 bases between. Germline V gene data show CDR1 as SGHKS and CDR2 as YYEKEE (reference sequence).

The V gene is TRBV28, the J gene TRBJ2-7, with a weak D call TRBD2 (5 bases). Germline V gene lookup returns CDR1 MDHEN and CDR2 SYDVKM. CDR3 length: 16 amino acids. Trimming cost V 5 bases and J 5 bases, with 22 bases left between them. The CDR3 region has the DNA TGTGCCAGCAGTGCTCTTGGACGGACTTCTGAGGACGAGCAGTACTTC. Protein sequence: CASSALGRTSEDEQYF.

This rearrangement joins TRBV15 to TRBJ2-7, with D perhaps matching TRBD2 (5 bases). CDR1 is LNHNV, CDR2 YYDKDF, per germline (reference sequence). The CDR3 is made up of 13 amino acids. Trimming removed 6 bases from V and 4 bases from J, with 13 bases in between. CDR3 sequence reads: CATSPTRVYEQYF. The CDR3 nucleotides read TGTGCCACCAGTCCTACTAGGGTTTACGAGCAGTACTTC.

The rearrangement joins TRBV9 to TRBJ2-3, with 7 bases aligning to TRBD2. V lost 3 bases to trimming and J lost 6 bases; unmatched junction nucleotides: 10. The germline V gene encodes CDR1 SGDLS and CDR2 YYNGEE. The CDR3 has 15 residues. CDR3 amino acids: CASSAEGLPTDTQYF. The CDR3 region has the DNA TGTGCCAGCAGCGCAGAGGGACTACCCACGGATACGCAGTATTTT. Full variable domain (missing parts from reference TRBV9 and TRBJ2-3): DSGVTQTPKHLITATGQRVTLRCSPRSGDLSVYWYQQSLDQGLQFLIQYYNGEERAKGNILERFSAQQFPDLHSELNLSSLELGDSALYFCASSAEGLPTDTQYFGPGTRLTVL.

The rearrangement links TRBV30 to TRBJ2-3, with D unclear. Trimming shortened V by 0 bases and J by 2 bases, and 9 bases separated the two germline ends. There are 14 residues in the CDR3. CDR1 is GTSNPN, CDR2 SVGIG, per germline (reference sequence). The CDR3 DNA is TGTGCCTGGAGTGTAGGGATCTCCACAGATACGCAGTATTTT. This sequence encodes CAWSVGISTDTQYF.

To note about this clone: This same CDR3 is encoded by further DNA sequences in the sample. The rearrangement joins TRBV13 to TRBJ2-1; 15 nucleotides align to TRBD2. Unmatched junction bases numbered 3, after V lost 6 bases and J lost 9 bases. The CDR3 consists of 14 residues. Germline values: CDR1 PRHDT, CDR2 FYEKMQ (reference sequence). For the CDR3, the DNA is TGTGCCAGCAGTTCGGGACTAGCGGGAGGTGAGCAGTTCTTC. Translation gives CASSSGLAGGEQFF.

V usage is TRBV19 and J usage is TRBJ2-5; no clear D gene. The J call may be incorrect, as the DNA end agrees better with TRBJ2-7. CDR3 length: 14 residues. Looked up from germline, CDR1 is LNHDA and CDR2 is SQIVND (reference sequence). The CDR3 region is CASSNPPLTYEQYF. The CDR3 DNA reads TGTGCCAGTAGTAATCCGCCCCTAACCTACGAGCAGTACTTC.

CDR3 bases: TGTGCCAGCAGTTTAAGGGGGGGACAGCCCCAGCATTTT. The encoded protein is CASSLRGGQPQHF. The V call is TRBV28, the J call TRBJ1-5, with a possible D match to TRBD1 (6 bases). There are 13 residues in the CDR3. Trimming pared 2 bases from V and 7 bases from J, leaving 9 bases between. The germline CDR1 and CDR2 sequences are MDHEN and SYDVKM.

This rearrangement joins TRBV15 to TRBJ1-5, with 10 bases aligning to TRBD1. Germline CDR1 reads LNHNV; CDR2 reads YYDKDF (reference sequence). The CDR3 spans 16 residues. The V gene end was trimmed by 1 base and the J gene end by 5 bases; junction bases not matched to a gene: 5. CDR3 nucleotide sequence: TGTGCCACCAGCAGAGGGTATGGGACAGGGGATCAGCCCCAGCATTTT. Protein product: CATSRGYGTGDQPQHF. The whole variable domain, filled in from reference TRBV15 and TRBJ1-5, reads DAMVIQNPRYQVTQFGKPVTLSCSQTLNHNVMYWYQQKSSQAPKLLFHYYDKDFNNEADTPDNFQSRRPNTSFCFLDIRSPGLGDTAMYLCATSRGYGTGDQPQHFGDGTRLSIL.

Points on this clone: This sample also contains other DNA sequences that code for the same CDR3. The CDR3 region has the DNA TGCGCCAGCAGCCAAAGGATCCAAGAGACCCAGTACTTC. This gives the protein CASSQRIQETQYF. The chain employs TRBV4-1 and TRBJ2-5, with unresolved D. Germline lookup yields CDR1 MGHRA and CDR2 YSYEKL. The CDR3 consists of 13 residues. V dropped 2 bases and J dropped 1 base, with 5 bases sitting between them.

This clone was seen a handful of times. This chain joins TRBV7-8 and TRBJ1-5; no firm D call. Germline CDR1 and CDR2: SGHVS and FQNEAQ. There are 15 residues in the CDR3. Trimming removed 5 bases from V and 1 base from J, with 12 bases in between. CDR3 in DNA: TGTGCCAGCAGCCACTGGGCCGGGAGCAATCAGCCCCAGCATTTT. Encoded protein: CASSHWAGSNQPQHF.

The gene calls are TRBV9 and TRBJ1-2; a weak D match, TRBD1 (5 bases). V shed 3 bases and J shed 6 bases, with 15 bases lying between them. The CDR3 sequence is 14 residues long. In germline, CDR1 is SGDLS, CDR2 YYNGEE. Here the CDR3 DNA reads TGTGCCAGCAGCGGCGACAGCCCCTCCCATGGCTACACCTTC. Its translation is CASSGDSPSHGYTF.

Concerning this clone: Other DNA variants within this sample encode the same CDR3. This rearrangement joins TRBV19 to TRBJ2-2; D remains ambiguous. Germline-derived CDR1 and CDR2 are LNHDA and SQIVND (reference sequence). The CDR3 totals 11 residues. V was clipped by 6 bases and J by 3 bases, with 2 bases between them. CDR3 sequence reads: CASSYTGELFF. Here the CDR3 DNA reads TGTGCCAGTAGCTACACCGGGGAGCTGTTTTTT. The full variable domain, with the rest looked up from reference TRBV19 and TRBJ2-2, is DGGITQSPKYLFRKEGQNVTLSCEQNLNHDAMYWYRQDPGQGLRLIYYSQIVNDFQKGDIAEGYSVSREKKESFPLTVTSAQKNPTAFYLCASSYTGELFFGEGSRLTVL.

This chain joins TRBV5-1 and TRBJ2-5; TRBD1 aligns across 7 bases. The germline gives CDR1 SGHRS, CDR2 YFSETQ. The junction had 16 bases not matched to a gene; V was cut back by 5 bases and J by 0 bases. The CDR3 runs 18 residues. The CDR3 spells CASRTQQKQGLYQETQYF. In DNA form, the CDR3 reads TGCGCCAGCAGGACACAACAGAAACAGGGGCTGTACCAAGAGACCCAGTACTTC.

CDR3 in DNA: TGTGCCACCAGCAGAGATCCCTCGGGCGAGCAGTACTTC. Its translation is CATSRDPSGEQYF. The genes are TRBV15 and TRBJ2-7; no clear D gene. V shed 0 bases and J shed 6 bases, with 9 bases lying between them. Germline V gene sequence: CDR1 LNHNV, CDR2 YYDKDF (reference sequence). The CDR3 runs 13 residues. The full variable domain, completed using reference TRBV15 and TRBJ2-7, is DAMVIQNPRYQVTQFGKPVTLSCSQTLNHNVMYWYQQKSSQAPKLLFHYYDKDFNNEADTPDNFQSRRPNTSFCFLDIRSPGLGDTAMYLCATSRDPSGEQYFGPGTRLTVT.

The V call is TRBV6-5, the J call TRBJ2-1; 9 bases are a match to TRBD2. The V gene's germline CDR1 is MNHEY and CDR2 SVGAGI. The CDR3 has 14 residues. J was trimmed by 6 bases and V by 2 bases; bases with no gene match: 2. This CDR3 is CASSYLAGFNEQFF. Written as DNA, the CDR3 is TGTGCCAGCAGTTACCTAGCGGGATTCAATGAGCAGTTCTTC.

This sequence joins TRBV6-1 and TRBJ2-1; TRBD2 agrees at 9 bases. The germline gives CDR1 MNHNS, CDR2 SASEGT. With 7 bases clipped from V and 1 base from J, the junction kept 2 bases outside the gene matches. The CDR3 runs to 14 residues. The CDR3 DNA is TGTGCCAGCAAGGCGGGAGGGTCCTACAATGAGCAGTTCTTC. It encodes CASKAGGSYNEQFF.

The chain combines TRBV7-6 with TRBJ2-5; D might be TRBD2 (6 bases). Germline loops: CDR1 SGHVS, CDR2 FNYEAQ. V lost 0 bases and J 2 bases, leaving 13 bases between the germline ends. CDR3 size: 16 residues. The CDR3 loop reads CASSLAKGTSQETQYF. The CDR3 bases are TGTGCCAGCAGCTTAGCAAAAGGGACTTCACAAGAGACCCAGTACTTC. The full variable domain, completed using reference TRBV7-6 and TRBJ2-5, is GAGVSQSPRYKVTKRGQDVALRCDPISGHVSLYWYRQALGQGPEFLTYFNYEAQQDKSGLPNDRFSAERPEGSISTLTIQRTEQRDSAMYRCASSLAKGTSQETQYFGPGTRLLVL.